This passage covers 3 T cell receptor beta chains from one sample sequenced in a study of naive and memory T cell subsets (dated by TCRdb to the late 2010s). Library method: UMI-ligation and nested PCR. Sequencing instrument: Illumina MiSeq. The beta constant-region primer consisted of an equimolar mixture of two oligonucleotides that together covered TRBC1 and TRBC2. TCRdb redid the processing of the public reads, applying fastp at Q25 and MiXCR, and retained in-frame beta chains. Rows with one shared CDR3 protein collapse into an entry with the most common genes and DNA. The sample table records some 4,600 distinct CDR3 sequences; roughly 7.8% of these occur just once. The top ten constitute roughly 83% of the sample. Input material: CD4+ TEMRA cells from blood. The cell subset or site label, as the study defines it: effector memory re-expressing CD45RA, CD45RA+ CD27-. The receptor set was obtained from a human donor in good health.

The chain combines TRBV2 with TRBJ2-7, with 13 bases matching TRBD2. In germline, CDR1 is SNHLY, CDR2 FYNNEI. The junction had 8 bases not matched to a gene; V was cut back by 5 bases and J by 7 bases. The CDR3 has 15 amino acids. In DNA form, the CDR3 reads TGTGCCAGCAGTTCTGGACTAGCGGGAGTGGAGGAGCAGTACTTC. Protein sequence: CASSSGLAGVEEQYF.

This clonotype has at least ten counts. The chain joins TRBV5-6 to TRBJ2-5, with D uncertain. The CDR3 consists of 13 residues. Germline CDR1 reads SGHDT; CDR2 reads YYEEEE. V was clipped by 1 base and J by 2 bases, with 6 bases between them. This chain's CDR3 is CASSLPGQETQYF. For the CDR3, the DNA is TGTGCCAGCAGCTTGCCAGGACAAGAGACCCAGTACTTC.

This clonotype was counted ten times or more. This chain uses TRBV5-1 with TRBJ2-5, with 9 bases matching TRBD2. The CDR3 is 14 amino acids. After removal of 4 bases from V and 3 bases from J, the junction contained 4 bases not matched to a gene. Germline V gene sequence: CDR1 SGHRS, CDR2 YFSETQ. The CDR3 loop is CASSVTSGKETQYF. The DNA for the CDR3 is TGCGCCAGCAGCGTGACTAGCGGAAAAGAGACCCAGTACTTC.